Included here is one T cell receptor beta chain sequence, with context. Its antigen is not known. This sample is part of a study of blood T cells in healthy people across ages. This CDR3 is built from 15 residues. Germline CDR1 is KGHSH and CDR2 is LQKENI. The V end lost 1 base, the J end lost 11 bases, and 20 bases lay between the germline ends. Whole-study findings and limits: Among long-lived donors, naive CD4+ cells were more numerous and diversity higher than in aged donors.

The use of a sample-barcoded 5' primer and a J-beta primer mix characterized a second PCR of roughly 6 to 11 cycles. Every molecule of cDNA carried a tag from a template-switch adaptor with 12 random nucleotides. One entry per CDR3 protein results from TCRdb running MiXCR on the 5' RACE reads. The data contain approximately 800,000 distinct CDR3 sequences, about a quarter of them singletons. These data also formed part of another study, on T cells of mothers and their children.

J is TRBJ2-5 and V is TRBV18; D call uncertain. This sequence originates from a boy aged 5-17 years in good health. The sample consisted of blood. The CDR3 DNA follows: TGTGCCAGCTCACCACTGGCAGGCCCCTCTGAGGAGCAGTACTTC. Protein: CASSPLAGPSEEQYF.